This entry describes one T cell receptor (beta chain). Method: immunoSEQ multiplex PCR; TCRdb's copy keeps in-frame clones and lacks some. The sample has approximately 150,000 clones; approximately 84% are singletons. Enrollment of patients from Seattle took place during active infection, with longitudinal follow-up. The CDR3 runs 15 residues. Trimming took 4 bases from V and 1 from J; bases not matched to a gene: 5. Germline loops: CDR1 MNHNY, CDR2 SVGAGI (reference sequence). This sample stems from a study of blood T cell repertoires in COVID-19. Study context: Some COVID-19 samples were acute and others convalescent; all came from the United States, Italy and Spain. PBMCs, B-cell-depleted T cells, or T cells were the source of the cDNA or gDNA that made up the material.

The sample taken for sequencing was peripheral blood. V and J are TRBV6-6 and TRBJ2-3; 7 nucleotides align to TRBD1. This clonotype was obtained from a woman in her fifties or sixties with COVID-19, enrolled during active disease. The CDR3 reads CASSSQGTRTDTQYF. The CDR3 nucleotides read TGTGCCAGCAGTTCACAGGGGACACGCACAGATACGCAGTATTTT.